The 26 T cell receptor beta chains presented below share a single source sample, sequenced in a study of early T cells in non-severe SARS-CoV-2 infection. TCRdb analysed the 5' RACE reads with MiXCR anew, one entry per CDR3 protein. The sample lists about 30,000 distinct CDR3 sequences; 5% to 5.5% were seen once. The sample taken for sequencing was whole blood. Receptors were obtained from an adult who was a healthcare worker with PCR-confirmed SARS-CoV-2 infection or an uninfected control (not recorded which).

The V and J genes are TRBV12-3 or TRBV12-4 and TRBJ2-1, with D perhaps TRBD1 or TRBD2 (5 bases each). Deletions cut 4 bases from V and 0 bases from J, with 19 bases between. CDR3 length: 18 amino acids. This CDR3 reads CASSSLGVAPSSYNEQFF. DNA for the CDR3: TGTGCCAGCAGTTCCTTGGGGGTAGCGCCCAGCTCCTACAATGAGCAGTTCTTC.

Ten or more counts support this clonotype. The chain links TRBV11-2 to TRBJ2-5; 12 positions match TRBD2. The V segment lost 5 bases and the J segment 5 bases; nucleotides outside the gene matches: 6. The CDR3 totals 15 residues. In germline, CDR1 is SGHAT, CDR2 FQNNGV. The CDR3 loop reads CASSPTSGSMETQYF. For the CDR3, the DNA is TGTGCCAGCAGCCCGACTAGCGGGAGTATGGAGACCCAGTACTTC.

This clonotype was found many times. The J gene is TRBJ2-2, the V gene TRBV7-6; D not resolved. This CDR3 has 14 residues. Trimming stripped 1 base from V and 4 bases from J, with 7 bases between. Germline V lookup: CDR1 SGHVS, CDR2 FNYEAQ. CDR3 residues: CASSLEGITGELFF. The CDR3 bases are TGTGCCAGCAGCTTAGAAGGGATCACCGGGGAGCTGTTTTTT.

V usage is TRBV18 and J usage is TRBJ2-7; 7 bases match TRBD1. The germline gives CDR1 KGHSH, CDR2 LQKENI. V gave up 6 bases and J gave up 0 bases; unmatched junction bases: 5. The CDR3 has 14 amino acids. Here the CDR3 DNA reads TGTGCCAGCTCGGGGACAGAAAGCTCCTACGAGCAGTACTTC. Protein sequence: CASSGTESSYEQYF.

The chain carries TRBV28 and TRBJ2-6; no clear D. Trimming cost V 8 bases and J 1 base, with 9 bases left between them. The CDR3 runs to 14 residues. CDR1 and CDR2 from the germline V gene are MDHEN and SYDVKM. In DNA form, the CDR3 reads TGTGCCAGCCAAGGCCATTCTGGGGCCAACGTCCTGACTTTC. As protein: CASQGHSGANVLTF.

This clonotype was observed a few times. This sequence joins TRBV7-3 and TRBJ1-2; possible D gene TRBD1, 5 bases. Trimming stripped 5 bases from V and 6 bases from J, with 13 bases between. In germline, CDR1 is SGHTA, CDR2 FQGTGA. The CDR3 runs to 13 residues. CDR3 nucleotides: TGTGCCAGCAGCGCCGGGACGGCTGATGGCTACACCTTC. Its protein is CASSAGTADGYTF.

Many counts were recorded for this clonotype. The chain employs TRBV28 and TRBJ2-3; D is unresolved. The V gene lost 3 bases and the J gene lost 0 bases, with 19 bases spanning the gap. The CDR3 consists of 18 residues. Looked up from germline, CDR1 is MDHEN and CDR2 is SYDVKM. The CDR3 region has the DNA TGTGCCAGCAGTTTCCCCGCCCTCTCGGATTTTAGCACAGATACGCAGTATTTT. It translates to CASSFPALSDFSTDTQYF.

This clonotype was detected ten times or more. The J gene is TRBJ2-1, the V gene TRBV10-2; 10 nucleotides align to TRBD2. The germline V gene has CDR1 WSHSY and CDR2 SAAADI. V shed 6 bases, J shed 8 bases, and the junction held 4 bases outside the gene matches. There are 13 residues in the CDR3. CDR3 DNA: TGCGCCAGCAGCACTAGCGGGACCTATGAGCAGTTCTTC. This gives the protein CASSTSGTYEQFF.

The V and J genes are TRBV27 and TRBJ2-7; a possible D gene is TRBD2 (6 bases). Germline assignment: CDR1 MNHEY and CDR2 SMNVEV (reference sequence). V was clipped by 4 bases and J by 1 base, with 14 bases between them. This CDR3 is built from 15 residues. The chain's CDR3 is CASSSTAGLSYEQYF. CDR3 sequence (DNA): TGTGCCAGCAGTTCGACGGCCGGACTATCCTACGAGCAGTACTTC.

This clonotype was seen many times. V gene TRBV5-1 combines with J gene TRBJ2-3; 9 bases are shared with TRBD1. This CDR3 comprises 16 residues. The V gene's germline CDR1 is SGHRS and CDR2 YFSETQ. V shed 4 bases and J 6 bases; nucleotides not matched to a gene: 12. This CDR3 reads CASSPGLGQGPDTQYF. DNA for the CDR3: TGCGCCAGCAGCCCGGGTCTGGGACAGGGACCTGATACGCAGTATTTT.

This clonotype was seen ten or more times. The chain carries TRBV6-5 and TRBJ2-1, with D perhaps TRBD2 (6 bases). The germline CDR1 and CDR2 sequences are MNHEY and SVGAGI. The CDR3 totals 13 residues. The V end lost 6 bases, the J end lost 5 bases, and 11 bases lay between the germline ends. The CDR3 sequence: CASSRTKNNEQFF. The CDR3 DNA follows: TGTGCCAGCAGCAGGACTAAGAACAATGAGCAGTTCTTC.

This clonotype was seen a handful of times. The chain has TRBV7-3 and TRBJ2-5; D is uncertain. The germline V gene encodes CDR1 SGHTA and CDR2 FQGTGA. The V gene lost 2 bases and the J gene lost 0 bases, with 4 bases spanning the gap. The CDR3 runs 13 residues. The CDR3 region is CASSLANQETQYF. As DNA, the CDR3 is TGTGCCAGCAGCTTAGCGAACCAAGAGACCCAGTACTTC.

This clonotype occurred many times. This sequence joins TRBV6-5 and TRBJ2-2; the D gene is possibly TRBD2 (6 bases). CDR3 length: 15 amino acids. V lost 6 bases, J lost 1 base, and 12 bases lay in between. CDR1 and CDR2 (germline): MNHEY, SVGAGI. The CDR3 is CASSWRDWNTGELFF. The CDR3 bases are TGTGCCAGCAGCTGGCGGGACTGGAACACCGGGGAGCTGTTTTTT.

This clonotype occurred many times. The chain combines TRBV7-9 with TRBJ2-2, with TRBD2 matching over 8 bases. V dropped 5 bases and J dropped 7; count of bases not matched to a gene: 18. In germline, CDR1 is SEHNR, CDR2 FQNEAQ (reference sequence). The CDR3 spans 18 residues. The CDR3 nucleotides read TGTGCCAGCAGCCGTTCACGGGGGGGCCCGGTGCTTCTCGGGGAGCTGTTTTTT. Its protein is CASSRSRGGPVLLGELFF.

This chain uses TRBV9 with TRBJ2-7; no reliable D call. Germline V gives CDR1 SGDLS, CDR2 YYNGEE. The CDR3 sequence is 14 residues long. Trimming removed 1 base from V and 2 bases from J, with 10 bases in between. The CDR3 nucleotides read TGTGCCAGCAGCGTAACGGGCAGTGCCTACGAGCAGTACTTC. It specifies CASSVTGSAYEQYF. The variable domain in full, with the rest retrieved from reference TRBV9 and TRBJ2-7, is DSGVTQTPKHLITATGQRVTLRCSPRSGDLSVYWYQQSLDQGLQFLIQYYNGEERAKGNILERFSAQQFPDLHSELNLSSLELGDSALYFCASSVTGSAYEQYFGPGTRLTVT.

This clonotype was counted many times. The J gene is TRBJ1-1, the V gene TRBV29-1, with D possibly being TRBD1 (5 bases). Germline values: CDR1 SQVTM, CDR2 ANQGSEA. The ends were cut back, 0 bases at V and 4 bases at J, with 12 bases in the middle. This CDR3 is 14 amino acids long. CDR3 DNA sequence: TGCAGCGTTGAAGAGTCGGGGGAGGGCACTGAAGCTTTCTTT. Translating it yields CSVEESGEGTEAFF.

This clonotype was detected many times. The V and J genes are TRBV7-3 and TRBJ2-3, with a tentative D call TRBD2 (6 bases). The CDR3 runs to 14 residues. Per the germline V gene, CDR1 is SGHTA and CDR2 is FQGTGA. With 6 bases removed from V and 0 bases from J, the gap between germline ends came to 10 bases. CDR3 in DNA: TGTGCCAGCAGTTTCAGCGGGAGCACAGATACGCAGTATTTT. The encoded protein is CASSFSGSTDTQYF. Full variable domain (missing parts from reference TRBV7-3 and TRBJ2-3): GAGVSQTPSNKVTEKGKYVELRCDPISGHTALYWYRQSLGQGPEFLIYFQGTGAADDSGLPNDRFFAVRPEGSVSTLKIQRTERGDSAVYLCASSFSGSTDTQYFGPGTRLTVL.

There are a few counts of this clonotype. The rearrangement joins TRBV12-3 or TRBV12-4 to TRBJ1-1, with D perhaps TRBD1 (6 bases). V lost 6 bases to trimming and J lost 0 bases, with 17 bases between them. The CDR3 loop spans 16 amino acids. The CDR3 DNA reads TGTGCCAGCAGCTTTGGGGGGGCAGGGTTGAACACTGAAGCTTTCTTT. Residues: CASSFGGAGLNTEAFF.

This clonotype was detected ten times or more. This chain uses TRBV2 with TRBJ2-2; D remains ambiguous. Trimming removed 2 bases from V and 7 bases from J, with 11 bases in between. From germline, CDR1 is SNHLY and CDR2 FYNNEI. The CDR3 covers 14 residues. The CDR3 nucleotides read TGTGCCAGCAGTGAAATATGGGGAATCGGGGAGCTGTTTTTT. Translating gives CASSEIWGIGELFF.

This clonotype was recorded at least ten times. The J gene is TRBJ2-1, the V gene TRBV7-3; 8 nucleotides line up with TRBD2. The V gene's germline CDR1 is SGHTA and CDR2 FQGTGA. With 5 bases clipped from V and 4 bases from J, the junction kept 10 bases outside the gene matches. This CDR3 has 16 amino acids. The CDR3 nucleotides read TGTGCCAGCAGCGCCGCCCTCGGGAGGGCATACAATGAGCAGTTCTTC. It specifies CASSAALGRAYNEQFF.

This clonotype was counted ten times or more. V and J are TRBV28 and TRBJ2-5; TRBD1 agrees at 8 bases. Germline V gene sequence: CDR1 MDHEN, CDR2 SYDVKM. This CDR3 spans 14 amino acids. V was clipped by 3 bases and J by 4 bases; unmatched bases: 4. The CDR3 DNA sequence: TGTGCCAGCAGTTTCCCCAGGGGGCGAGAGACCCAGTACTTC. Translation gives CASSFPRGRETQYF.

Only a few counts were recorded for this clonotype. V is TRBV28 and J is TRBJ2-7; 9 bases agree with TRBD1. V dropped 5 bases and J dropped 5; count of bases not matched to a gene: 22. The CDR3 contains 19 residues. CDR1 and CDR2 from the germline V gene are MDHEN and SYDVKM. Written as DNA, the CDR3 is TGTGCCAGCAGTACACCTAGGACAGGGGTTTCCTCAAGGACCCACGAGCAGTACTTC. Its protein product is CASSTPRTGVSSRTHEQYF.

This clonotype has a handful of counts. The chain joins TRBV11-2 to TRBJ2-7; 9 bases match TRBD2. The CDR3 contains 15 residues. Trimming at V came to 5 bases and at J to 5 bases, leaving 10 bases not matched to a gene. Germline CDR1 is SGHAT and CDR2 is FQNNGV. The CDR3 sequence: CASSPIQIAGDEQYF. The CDR3, as DNA: TGTGCCAGCAGCCCAATTCAGATAGCGGGAGACGAGCAGTACTTC. The full variable domain, completed using reference TRBV11-2 and TRBJ2-7, is EAGVAQSPRYKIIEKRQSVAFWCNPISGHATLYWYQQILGQGPKLLIQFQNNGVVDDSQLPKDRFSAERLKGVDSTLKIQPAKLEDSAVYLCASSPIQIAGDEQYFGPGTRLTVT.

In this sample, this clonotype turned up many times. This chain connects TRBV27 to TRBJ2-3; D is undetermined. The V and J ends lost 5 bases and 1 base respectively, with 10 bases between them. The germline V gene has CDR1 MNHEY and CDR2 SMNVEV (reference sequence). This CDR3 is built from 14 residues. Here the CDR3 DNA reads TGTGCCAGCAGTACTTTCGGTCGCACAGATACGCAGTATTTT. Amino acids: CASSTFGRTDTQYF.

This clonotype was detected ten times or more. V and J are TRBV11-2 and TRBJ2-2; 9 nucleotides line up with TRBD2. J was trimmed by 6 bases and V by 5 bases; bases with no gene match: 10. Germline CDR1 and CDR2: SGHAT and FQNNGV. This CDR3 spans 16 amino acids. CDR3 nucleotides: TGTGCCAGCAGCCCCCTAAGCGGGAGGAGCGCCGGGGAGCTGTTTTTT. Encoded protein: CASSPLSGRSAGELFF. The full variable domain, its missing parts supplied by reference TRBV11-2 and TRBJ2-2, is EAGVAQSPRYKIIEKRQSVAFWCNPISGHATLYWYQQILGQGPKLLIQFQNNGVVDDSQLPKDRFSAERLKGVDSTLKIQPAKLEDSAVYLCASSPLSGRSAGELFFGEGSRLTVL.

This clonotype was found many times. This chain joins TRBV11-3 and TRBJ2-1; TRBD2 matches 9 bases. The CDR3 is 12 residues long. V was clipped by 3 bases and J by 13 bases; unmatched bases: 4. Germline V gives CDR1 SGHNT, CDR2 YENEEA. The CDR3 region has the DNA TGTGCCAGCAGCTTTAGCGGGAGAAGACAGTTCTTC. It yields the protein CASSFSGRRQFF. The whole variable domain, filled in from reference TRBV11-3 and TRBJ2-1, reads EAGVVQSPRYKIIEKKQPVAFWCNPISGHNTLYWYLQNLGQGPELLIRYENEEAVDDSQLPKDRFSAERLKGVDSTLKIQPAELGDSAVYLCASSFSGRRQFFGPGTRLTVL.